The 24 T cell receptor beta chains below all came from one sample that was sequenced in a study of cytomegalovirus exposure and HLA in healthy donors (TCRdb year 2017). Library prep was done by the immunoSEQ multiplex PCR assay. A mixture of 60 forward primers for TCR Vbeta segments and 13 reverse primers for TCR Jbeta segments was used in the multiplex PCR. This immuneACCESS table, as held by TCRdb, lists in-frame sequences with V and J called but not all clones. Of the missing ones, under half trace to an unresolved V gene in checked studies; the others have no known cause. The sample table contains over 250,000 clones; only one count was recorded for roughly 70% of them. Clones ranked in the top ten supply about 2.1% of the sample. Material: PBMCs. All receptors derive from a female donor in good health and CMV-seronegative.

This clone has only one observation. The rearrangement links TRBV19 to TRBJ1-1, with 7 bases matching TRBD1. V lost 2 bases and J lost 0; bases outside the gene matches: 3. Germline V gene data show CDR1 as LNHDA and CDR2 as SQIVND (reference sequence). The CDR3 is 15 residues long. The CDR3 loop reads CASSITGQVNTEAFF. The CDR3 DNA reads TGTGCCAGTAGTATAACCGGACAGGTGAACACTGAAGCTTTCTTT.

The chain links TRBV27 to TRBJ2-7, with 10 bases lining up with TRBD2. V shed 6 bases, J shed 6 bases, and the junction held 8 bases outside the gene matches. The CDR3 covers 14 residues. Per the germline V gene, CDR1 is MNHEY and CDR2 is SMNVEV (reference sequence). The CDR3 spells CASSPGLALSEQYF. Here the CDR3 DNA reads TGTGCCAGCAGCCCGGGACTAGCGTTGTCCGAGCAGTACTTC.

This chain uses TRBV4-1 with TRBJ2-1; 10 bases align to TRBD1. Germline loops: CDR1 MGHRA, CDR2 YSYEKL. J was trimmed by 6 bases and V by 5 bases; bases with no gene match: 7. The CDR3 is 15 residues long. The CDR3 sequence is CASSSPRDRGNEQFF. DNA of the CDR3: TGCGCCAGCAGCTCTCCCCGGGACAGGGGCAATGAGCAGTTCTTC.

This rearrangement joins TRBV5-1 to TRBJ1-1, with 7 bases matching TRBD1. With 1 base clipped from V and 1 base from J, the junction kept 1 base outside the gene matches. Germline V gene sequence: CDR1 SGHRS, CDR2 YFSETQ. The CDR3 extends over 14 amino acids. The CDR3 sequence: CASSLRQGNTEAFF. The CDR3 DNA is TGCGCCAGCAGCTTGAGACAGGGGAACACTGAAGCTTTCTTT.

The chain uses TRBV7-3 and TRBJ2-1; a possible D gene is TRBD2 (5 bases). V was pared by 6 bases and J by 0 bases, with 15 bases between. The CDR3 totals 16 residues. Germline V CDR1 and CDR2: SGHTA, FQGTGA. The CDR3 bases are TGTGCCAGCAGGAGAGCAGGTGGGAGCTCCTACAATGAGCAGTTCTTC. This gives the protein CASRRAGGSSYNEQFF.

The gene calls are TRBV9 and TRBJ1-4; 9 bases fit TRBD1. CDR1 is SGDLS, CDR2 YYNGEE, per germline. V lost 3 bases, J lost 7 bases, and 7 bases stayed unmatched. The CDR3 loop spans 15 amino acids. The CDR3, as DNA: TGTGCCAGCAGCGCACAGGGGGCGATGGGTGAAAAACTGTTTTTT. It specifies CASSAQGAMGEKLFF.

CDR3 sequence reads: CSIKRSYEQYF. DNA for the CDR3: TGCAGCATAAAGCGCTCCTACGAGCAGTACTTC. The J gene is TRBJ2-7, the V gene TRBV29-1; D unresolved. V was cut by 8 bases and J by 0 bases, with 8 bases left in between. Germline CDR1 reads SQVTM; CDR2 reads ANQGSEA. The CDR3 spans 11 residues.

This clone was seen a handful of times. The chain links TRBV5-6 to TRBJ2-7; no reliable D call. V was cut by 6 bases and J by 4 bases, with 14 bases left in between. The CDR3 spans 13 residues. Germline V CDR1 and CDR2: SGHDT, YYEEEE. This CDR3 is CASTSQKTYEQYF. CDR3 DNA: TGTGCCAGCACCTCACAAAAAACATACGAGCAGTACTTC.

The rearrangement links TRBV7-9 to TRBJ2-7; 9 positions agree with TRBD2. The CDR3 extends over 15 amino acids. Unmatched junction bases numbered 10, after V lost 5 bases and J lost 5 bases. Germline V lookup: CDR1 SEHNR, CDR2 FQNEAQ (reference sequence). This CDR3 is CASSPLEREDHEQYF. Written as DNA, the CDR3 is TGTGCCAGCAGCCCCTTGGAGCGGGAGGACCACGAGCAGTACTTC.

CDR3 amino acids: CASSLGGRAGNEQFF. The CDR3 bases are TGTGCCAGCAGCTTAGGCGGGAGGGCGGGCAATGAGCAGTTCTTC. The chain employs TRBV7-2 and TRBJ2-1; 9 bases line up with TRBD2. CDR3 size: 15 residues. V gave up 1 base and J gave up 6 bases; unmatched junction bases: 4. Per the germline V gene, CDR1 is SGHTA and CDR2 is FQGNSA.

This clone was seen more than once but under ten times. The chain uses TRBV9 and TRBJ2-2; D is possibly TRBD2 (6 bases). Between the trimmed V and J ends, which lost 4 bases and 7 bases, there was a span of 14 bases. CDR3 length: 14 residues. Germline CDR1 reads SGDLS; CDR2 reads YYNGEE. The CDR3 here is CASSRDFAGGELFF. The CDR3 DNA is TGTGCCAGCAGCCGGGACTTTGCGGGCGGGGAGCTGTTTTTT.

V usage is TRBV25-1 and J usage is TRBJ2-2; no clear D. Trimming pared 1 base from V and 4 bases from J, leaving 4 bases between. Germline assignment: CDR1 MGHDK and CDR2 SYGVNS. The CDR3 has 13 amino acids. The chain's CDR3 is CASSESSTGELFF. The CDR3 DNA is TGTGCCAGCAGTGAATCCAGCACCGGGGAGCTGTTTTTT. Together with reference TRBV25-1 and TRBJ2-2, the CDR3 gives the full variable domain: EADIYQTPRYLVIGTGKKITLECSQTMGHDKMYWYQQDPGMELHLIHYSYGVNSTEKGDLSSESTVSRIRTEHFPLTLESARPSHTSQYLCASSESSTGELFFGEGSRLTVL.

The rearrangement uses TRBV2 and TRBJ1-4; TRBD1 matches 9 bases. Per the germline V gene, CDR1 is SNHLY and CDR2 is FYNNEI. CDR3 size: 13 residues. V gave up 6 bases and J gave up 8 bases; unmatched junction bases: 4. The DNA of the CDR3 is TGTGCCAGCAGCGCCGGGACAGGGGAAAAACTGTTTTTT. Amino acids: CASSAGTGEKLFF.

This sequence joins TRBV7-3 and TRBJ2-5; 8 positions match TRBD2. The germline CDR1 and CDR2 sequences are SGHTA and FQGTGA. This CDR3 has 14 residues. V gave up 5 bases and J gave up 7 bases; unmatched junction bases: 9. The CDR3 sequence: CASSETGGRGTQYF. The CDR3 DNA is TGTGCCAGCAGCGAAACGGGAGGGCGTGGGACCCAGTACTTC. Variable domain in full (rest from reference TRBV7-3 and TRBJ2-5): GAGVSQTPSNKVTEKGKYVELRCDPISGHTALYWYRQSLGQGPEFLIYFQGTGAADDSGLPNDRFFAVRPEGSVSTLKIQRTERGDSAVYLCASSETGGRGTQYFGPGTRLLVL.

V and J are TRBV28 and TRBJ2-3; TRBD2 is a possible D gene (6 bases). V shed 4 bases and J shed 7 bases, with 24 bases lying between them. The CDR3 is made up of 17 amino acids. The germline V gene encodes CDR1 MDHEN and CDR2 SYDVKM. The CDR3 region is CASSSTRRDGYQNTQYF. The CDR3, as DNA: TGTGCCAGCAGTTCCACAAGGCGGGACGGATACCAGAATACGCAGTATTTT. Together with reference TRBV28 and TRBJ2-3, the CDR3 gives the full variable domain: DVKVTQSSRYLVKRTGEKVFLECVQDMDHENMFWYRQDPGLGLRLIYFSYDVKMKEKGDIPEGYSVSREKKERFSLILESASTNQTSMYLCASSSTRRDGYQNTQYFGPGTRLTVL.

This clone was observed a few times. The chain's CDR3 is CASRPREFEQFF. The DNA of the CDR3 is TGTGCCAGCAGGCCCCGGGAGTTTGAGCAGTTCTTC. This sequence joins TRBV6-1 and TRBJ2-1; a weak D match, TRBD2 (6 bases). The CDR3 sequence is 12 residues long. V dropped 6 bases and J dropped 9 bases, with 12 bases sitting between them. Germline lookup yields CDR1 MNHNS and CDR2 SASEGT.

The chain carries TRBV11-2 and TRBJ2-5; TRBD1 matches at 8 bases. The DNA end is more similar to TRBJ2-7, so the J call may be wrong. The CDR3 extends over 15 amino acids. The germline CDR1 and CDR2 sequences are SGHAT and FQNNGV. In DNA form, the CDR3 reads TGTGCCAGCAGCTTACGCAGGGGGCAGTACTACGAGCAGTACTTC. Translation: CASSLRRGQYYEQYF.

The chain uses TRBV5-1 and TRBJ1-2; D remains unclear. CDR1 and CDR2 (germline): SGHRS, YFSETQ. V lost 0 bases, J lost 4 bases, and 13 bases lay in between. The CDR3 totals 15 residues. DNA for the CDR3: TGCGCCAGCAGCTTGGATTCGTTGACAACCTATGGCTACACCTTC. This translates into CASSLDSLTTYGYTF.

The chain recombines TRBV11-2 with TRBJ2-4, with TRBD2 as a possible D gene (5 bases). CDR3 length: 15 amino acids. Trimming took 1 base from V and 0 from J, leaving 7 bases between them. Germline CDR1 SGHAT, CDR2 FQNNGV. This CDR3 reads CASSLAGLAKNIQYF. In DNA, the CDR3 is TGTGCCAGCAGCTTAGCCGGACTAGCCAAAAACATTCAGTACTTC.

The rearrangement joins TRBV27 to TRBJ1-5; 8 bases align to TRBD1. With V trimmed by 7 bases and J by 2 bases, 10 bases remained unmatched. This CDR3 region has 16 residues. The V gene's germline CDR1 is MNHEY and CDR2 SMNVEV (reference sequence). CDR3 nucleotides: TGTGCCAGCACCAAGACAGGGGCCGGAGGCAATCAGCCCCAGCATTTT. It translates to CASTKTGAGGNQPQHF.

The rearrangement links TRBV9 to TRBJ2-7; 10 bases map to TRBD2. Per germline, CDR1 SGDLS and CDR2 YYNGEE. The CDR3 has 16 residues. Trimming removed 0 bases from V and 5 bases from J; junction bases left unmatched: 8. The chain's CDR3 is CASSVGLAGVSHEQYF. In DNA, the CDR3 is TGTGCCAGCAGCGTAGGGCTAGCGGGAGTATCCCACGAGCAGTACTTC.

The chain uses TRBV18 and TRBJ1-2; D is undetermined. V gave up 0 bases and J gave up 8 bases, with 19 bases separating them. Germline assignment: CDR1 KGHSH and CDR2 LQKENI. CDR3 length: 16 amino acids. DNA for the CDR3: TGTGCCAGCTCACCACCGGTCAGAGGGCCTGGTGAGGGCTACACCTTC. Its protein product is CASSPPVRGPGEGYTF. Full variable domain (outside the CDR3, taken from reference TRBV18 and TRBJ1-2): NAGVMQNPRHLVRRRGQEARLRCSPMKGHSHVYWYRQLPEEGLKFMVYLQKENIIDESGMPKERFSAEFPKEGPSILRIQQVVRGDSAAYFCASSPPVRGPGEGYTFGSGTRLTVV.

This clone was counted a single time. The DNA of the CDR3 is TGTGCCAGCAGTCCCACAGGGGCAGTCCACCGTGAAGCTTTCTTT. This sequence encodes CASSPTGAVHREAFF. The chain carries TRBV6-5 and TRBJ1-1; 7 positions match TRBD1. The V and J ends lost 5 bases and 7 bases, in that order; junction bases with no gene match: 13. Germline loops: CDR1 MNHEY, CDR2 SVGAGI. This CDR3 contains 15 residues.

The CDR3, as DNA: TGTGCCAGCAGCTCCGCGATTGCCGGGAATAACTATGGCTACACCTTC. It specifies CASSSAIAGNNYGYTF. The V gene is TRBV5-6, the J gene TRBJ1-2; D gene ambiguous. The V end lost 3 bases, the J end lost 1 base, and 16 bases lay between the germline ends. CDR3 length: 16 residues. Germline CDR1 and CDR2: SGHDT and YYEEEE.